This record concerns one TCR beta chain sequence. Its target is not known. Assay used: immunoSEQ multiplex PCR; TCRdb lists only in-frame clones, some missing. The data show about 150,000 clones, with 85% to 90% seen just once and about 3.5% held by the top ten. This record comes from a study of cytomegalovirus exposure and HLA in healthy donors. V lost 4 bases and J lost 2; bases outside the gene matches: 7. Germline-derived CDR1 and CDR2 are SGHTA and FQGNSA. The CDR3 sequence is 15 residues long. Study-level findings and limits: Under in vitro conditions, a few CMV-associated chains were confirmed as specific for CMV antigens.

The genes are TRBV7-2 and TRBJ2-7, with TRBD1 matching 8 bases. The sequencing input was PBMCs. The TCR was taken from a woman aged 18-30 years in good health and CMV-seropositive. Written as DNA, the CDR3 is TGTGCCAGCAGCTCTTCCGGGACAGGTACCTACGAGCAGTACTTC. Translation gives CASSSSGTGTYEQYF.